Listed below are T cell receptor beta chains from one sample, sequenced in a study of blood T cell repertoires in COVID-19. Sequencing used immunoSEQ multiplex PCR; TCRdb keeps in-frame clones, though not all of them. The sample has 60,000 to 75,000 clones, under 85% seen once. The source material was peripheral blood. The source is a woman between 50 and 59 years old with active or convalescent COVID-19. CDR3s include the opening cysteine and the closing phenylalanine or tryptophan. The D gene is left open where the match is weak. Where a row states a size, it is once, few, many or the class of an expanded clone; other rows omit it.

j_call | d_call | cdr3_length | clone_size | v_call | cdr3_nt | cdr3_aa
TRBJ2-2 | - | 16 | - | TRBV6-5 | TGTGCCAGCAGTTACTCGAATACAGGGTACACCGGGGAGCTGTTTTTT | CASSYSNTGYTGELFF
TRBJ2-5 | - | 15 | - | TRBV9 | TGTGCCAGCAGCGTCTATAGCGGAATCCAAGAGACCCAGTACTTC | CASSVYSGIQETQYF
TRBJ2-7 | TRBD2 | 16 | - | TRBV27 | TGTGCCAGCAGTTTACGACTGGCCGGGGGGTACTACGAGCAGTACTTC | CASSLRLAGGYYEQYF
TRBJ2-3 | TRBD2 | 16 | - | TRBV7-2 | TGTGCCAGCAGCTTAACTAGCGGGATCCGCACAGATACGCAGTATTTT | CASSLTSGIRTDTQYF
TRBJ1-5 | TRBD1 | 16 | - | TRBV20-1 | TGCAGTGCTAGTCCCTTGACAGGGAGGACTAATCAGCCCCAGCATTTT | CSASPLTGRTNQPQHF
TRBJ1-2 | TRBD1 | 14 | - | TRBV7-9 | TGTGCCAGCAGCTTTGGGACAGACAAAGGGGGCTACACCTTC | CASSFGTDKGGYTF
TRBJ2-7 | TRBD2 | 16 | - | TRBV3-1/TRBV3-2 | TGTGCCAGCAGCCAAGATTCTCGAGCGGGGGTATACGAGCAGTACTTC | CASSQDSRAGVYEQYF
TRBJ2-7 | TRBD2 | 15 | few | TRBV7-2 | TGTGCCAGCACCCGGGTCCCGACTAGCGGGTACGAGCAGTACTTC | CASTRVPTSGYEQYF
TRBJ1-4 | - | 16 | - | TRBV18 | TGTGCCAGCTCCCCGTCCCACATTTCAACTAATGAAAAACTGTTTTTT | CASSPSHISTNEKLFF
TRBJ2-2 | TRBD1 | 16 | few | TRBV23-1 | TGCGCCAGCAGTCCCCGGCAAGGGGGCGACACCGGGGAGCTGTTTTTT | CASSPRQGGDTGELFF
TRBJ2-7 | TRBD2 | 14 | - | TRBV20-1 | TGCAGTGCTAGTACTAGCGGAGTGCGGTACGAGCAGTACTTC | CSASTSGVRYEQYF
TRBJ2-7 | - | 16 | - | TRBV7-3 | TGTGCCAGCAGCTTAATGGGGGGTGTATACGGCTACGAGCAGTACTTC | CASSLMGGVYGYEQYF
TRBJ2-7 | TRBD1 | 16 | - | TRBV2 | TGTGCCAGCAGTGAAGCCGGACAGGGCGACTCCTACGAGCAGTACTTC | CASSEAGQGDSYEQYF
TRBJ2-2 | TRBD2 | 18 | medium-sized | TRBV15 | TGTGCCACCAGCAGAGATCCAACTAGCGGGCAGAACACCGGGGAGCTGTTTTTT | CATSRDPTSGQNTGELFF
TRBJ2-3 | TRBD1 | 13 | - | TRBV30 | TGTGCCAGTCGGAGACAGGGGACAGATACGCAGTATTTT | CASRRQGTDTQYF
TRBJ2-2 | - | 16 | - | TRBV18 | TGTGCCAGCTCACCACCTCCAGCGGAATTCACCGGGGAGCTGTTTTTT | CASSPPPAEFTGELFF
TRBJ2-1 | TRBD2 | 16 | - | TRBV24-1 | TGTGCCACCAGTCGGCCACGGGAGGGCCATTCCGATGAGCAGTTCTTC | CATSRPREGHSDEQFF
TRBJ1-2 | - | 12 | - | TRBV10-3 | TGTGCCATCAACCAGGGCCTTGGGGGCTACACCTTC | CAINQGLGGYTF
TRBJ1-2 | TRBD1 | 14 | - | TRBV6-5 | TGTGCCAGCAGGCCGACAGGGACTAACTATGGCTACACCTTC | CASRPTGTNYGYTF
TRBJ2-1 | TRBD2 | 15 | - | TRBV2 | TGTGCCAGCAGTCCTCTAGCGGAGTCCTACAATGAGCAGTTCTTC | CASSPLAESYNEQFF
TRBJ2-2 | - | 15 | - | TRBV9 | TGTGCCAGCAGCGTAGCGGCAGGGCGCACCGGGGAGCTGTTTTTT | CASSVAAGRTGELFF
TRBJ2-1 | - | 16 | - | TRBV9 | TGTGCCAGCAGCGTAGCTCCGGGAGTGGCCTACAATGAGCAGTTCTTC | CASSVAPGVAYNEQFF
TRBJ1-2 | - | 12 | once | TRBV21-1 | TGTGCCAGTTCCGAACGGGAAGATGGCTACACCTTC | CASSEREDGYTF
TRBJ1-2 | - | 14 | - | TRBV10-3 | TGTCCCCCGTGCCAGTTCAGTCCGATCTATGGCTACACCTTC | CPPCQFSPIYGYTF
TRBJ1-2 | - | 16 | - | TRBV18 | TGTGCCAGCTCACCACCGCGGGGGGCTCTGATCTATGGCTACACCTTC | CASSPPRGALIYGYTF